Sequencing of this TCR beta chain was carried out in a study of cytomegalovirus exposure and HLA in healthy donors. PCR involved 60 Vbeta and 13 Jbeta primers. In the original workflow: A later analysis counted about 80 million unique TCR beta chains, about 10 million shared. Sequencing was performed with immunoSEQ multiplex PCR; in TCRdb, only in-frame clones are kept and a portion is missing. V, J and clone size reflect that table, while D and trimming were determined from the DNA. Here the sample spans some 200,000 clones, 84% being singletons. Overall study findings and caveats: A classifier reportedly called cytomegalovirus status with high sensitivity and specificity.

The CDR3 sequence is 13 residues long. Deletions cut 10 bases from V and 6 bases from J, with 15 bases between. Germline CDR1 is MDHEN and CDR2 is SYDVKM. For this clone: Its antigen is unidentified.

The sample taken for sequencing was PBMCs. The chain links TRBV28 to TRBJ1-4; the D is unclear. This receptor was identified in a woman aged 45-60 years in good health and CMV-seropositive. The CDR3 nucleotides are TGTGCCACTATGGAGGGCACACATGAAAAACTGTTTTTT. Translated, it gives CATMEGTHEKLFF.